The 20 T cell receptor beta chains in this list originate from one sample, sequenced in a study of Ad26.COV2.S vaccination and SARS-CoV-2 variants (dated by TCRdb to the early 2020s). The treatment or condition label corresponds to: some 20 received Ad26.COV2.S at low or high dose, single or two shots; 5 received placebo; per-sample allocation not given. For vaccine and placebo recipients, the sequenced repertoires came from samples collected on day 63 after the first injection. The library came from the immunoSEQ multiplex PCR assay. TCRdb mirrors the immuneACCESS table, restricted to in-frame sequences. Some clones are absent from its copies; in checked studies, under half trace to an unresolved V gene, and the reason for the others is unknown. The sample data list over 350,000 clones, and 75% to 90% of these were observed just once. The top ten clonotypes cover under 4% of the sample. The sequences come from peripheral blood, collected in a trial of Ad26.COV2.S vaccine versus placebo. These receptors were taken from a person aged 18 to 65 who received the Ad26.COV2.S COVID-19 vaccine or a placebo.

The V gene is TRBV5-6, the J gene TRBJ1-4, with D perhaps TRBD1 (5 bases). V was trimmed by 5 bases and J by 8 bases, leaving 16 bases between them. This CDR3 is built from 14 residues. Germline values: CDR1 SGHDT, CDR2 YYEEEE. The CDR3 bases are TGTGCCAGCAGGACAGACGGGACGAACGAAAAACTGTTTTTT. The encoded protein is CASRTDGTNEKLFF.

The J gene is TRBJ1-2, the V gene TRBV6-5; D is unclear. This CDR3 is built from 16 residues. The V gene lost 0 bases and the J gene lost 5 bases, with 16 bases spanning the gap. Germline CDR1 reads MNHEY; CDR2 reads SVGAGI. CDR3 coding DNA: TGTGCCAGCAGTTACTCTGTCCAGCGCCAGAGATATGGCTACACCTTC. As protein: CASSYSVQRQRYGYTF.

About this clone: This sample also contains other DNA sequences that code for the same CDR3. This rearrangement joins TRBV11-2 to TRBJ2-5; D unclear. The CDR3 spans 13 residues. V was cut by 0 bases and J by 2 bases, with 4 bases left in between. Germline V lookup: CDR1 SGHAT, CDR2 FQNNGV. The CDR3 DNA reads TGTGCCAGCAGCTTAGACAGACAAGAGACCCAGTACTTC. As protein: CASSLDRQETQYF.

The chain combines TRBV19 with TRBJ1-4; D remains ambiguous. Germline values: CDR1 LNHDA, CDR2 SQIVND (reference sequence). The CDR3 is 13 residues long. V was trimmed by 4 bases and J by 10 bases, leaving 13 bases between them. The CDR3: CASSRDNVGKLFF. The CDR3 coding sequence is TGTGCCAGTAGTAGAGACAACGTGGGAAAACTGTTTTTT.

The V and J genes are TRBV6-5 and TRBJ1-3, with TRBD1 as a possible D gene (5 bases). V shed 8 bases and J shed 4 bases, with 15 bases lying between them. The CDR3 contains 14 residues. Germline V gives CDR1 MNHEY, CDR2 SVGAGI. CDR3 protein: CASRRGAGGNTIYF. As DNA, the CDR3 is TGTGCCAGCCGACGAGGGGCAGGCGGAAACACCATATATTTT.

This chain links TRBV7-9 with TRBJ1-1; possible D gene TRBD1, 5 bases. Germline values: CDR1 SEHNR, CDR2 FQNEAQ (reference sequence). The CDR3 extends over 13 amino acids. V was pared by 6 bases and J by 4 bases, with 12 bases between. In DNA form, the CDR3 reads TGTGCCAGCAGAGTAAGGGGATCCACTGAAGCTTTCTTT. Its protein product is CASRVRGSTEAFF.

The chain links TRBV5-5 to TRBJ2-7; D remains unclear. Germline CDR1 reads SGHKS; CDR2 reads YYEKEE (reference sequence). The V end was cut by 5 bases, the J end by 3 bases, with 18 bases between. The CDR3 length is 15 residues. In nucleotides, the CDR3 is TGTGCCAGCAGGATGGCCCCGGGTGGGAACTACGAGCAGTACTTC. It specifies CASRMAPGGNYEQYF.

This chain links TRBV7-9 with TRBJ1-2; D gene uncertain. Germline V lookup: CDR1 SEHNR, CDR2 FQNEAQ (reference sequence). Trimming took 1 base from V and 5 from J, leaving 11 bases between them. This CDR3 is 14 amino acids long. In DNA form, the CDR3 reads TGTGCCAGCAGCTTAGATAACAGATCGTATGGCTACACCTTC. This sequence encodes CASSLDNRSYGYTF.

The CDR3 nucleotides are TGCAGCGTCGGACCGCAGGGACAGGGTCCAGAATATGGCTACACCTTC. It specifies CSVGPQGQGPEYGYTF. This chain links TRBV29-1 with TRBJ1-2; 9 positions match TRBD1. The J segment lost 5 bases and the V segment lost 6 bases, leaving 16 bases of the junction unmatched. The CDR3 spans 16 residues. From germline, CDR1 is SQVTM and CDR2 ANQGSEA.

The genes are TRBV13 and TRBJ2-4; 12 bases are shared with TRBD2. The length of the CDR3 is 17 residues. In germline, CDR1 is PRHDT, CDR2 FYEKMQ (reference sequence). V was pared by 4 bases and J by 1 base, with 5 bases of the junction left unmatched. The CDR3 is CASSSLAGGLAKNIQYF. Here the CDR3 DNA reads TGTGCCAGCAGCTCGCTAGCGGGGGGGCTCGCCAAAAACATTCAGTACTTC. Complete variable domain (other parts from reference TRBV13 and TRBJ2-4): AAGVIQSPRHLIKEKRETATLKCYPIPRHDTVYWYQQGPGQDPQFLISFYEKMQSDKGSIPDRFSAQQFSDYHSELNMSSLELGDSALYFCASSSLAGGLAKNIQYFGAGTRLSVL.

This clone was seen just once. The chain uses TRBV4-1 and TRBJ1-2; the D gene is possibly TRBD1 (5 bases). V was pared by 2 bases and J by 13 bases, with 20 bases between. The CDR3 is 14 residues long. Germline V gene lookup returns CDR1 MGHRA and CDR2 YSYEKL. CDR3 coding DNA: TGCGCCAGCAGCCAACCGTACAGGACTCCTGAGGGCACCTTC. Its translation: CASSQPYRTPEGTF.

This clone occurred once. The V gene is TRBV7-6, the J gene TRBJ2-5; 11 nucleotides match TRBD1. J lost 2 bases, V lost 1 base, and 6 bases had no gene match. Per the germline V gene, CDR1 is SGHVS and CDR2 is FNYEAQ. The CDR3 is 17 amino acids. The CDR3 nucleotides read TGTGCCAGCAGCTTAGTAGGGACAGGGGGTCTTCAAGAGACCCAGTACTTC. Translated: CASSLVGTGGLQETQYF.

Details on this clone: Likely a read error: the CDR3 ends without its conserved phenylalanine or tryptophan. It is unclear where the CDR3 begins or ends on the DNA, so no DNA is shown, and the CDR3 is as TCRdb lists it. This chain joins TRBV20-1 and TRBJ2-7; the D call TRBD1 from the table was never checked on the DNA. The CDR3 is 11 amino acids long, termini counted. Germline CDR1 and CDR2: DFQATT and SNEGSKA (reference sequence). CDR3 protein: CSADKTGRPLY.

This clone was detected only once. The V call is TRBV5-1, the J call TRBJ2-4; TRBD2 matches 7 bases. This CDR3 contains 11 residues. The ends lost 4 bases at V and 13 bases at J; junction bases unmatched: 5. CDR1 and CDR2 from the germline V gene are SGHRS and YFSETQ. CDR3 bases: TGCGCCAGCAGCCAGGGAGGGTCGCAGTACTTC. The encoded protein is CASSQGGSQYF.

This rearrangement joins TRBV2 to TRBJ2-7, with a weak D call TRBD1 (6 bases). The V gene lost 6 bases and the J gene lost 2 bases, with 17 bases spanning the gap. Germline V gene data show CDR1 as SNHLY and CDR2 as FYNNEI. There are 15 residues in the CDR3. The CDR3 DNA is TGTGCCAGCAGCTTACAGGGTACCAGCGCCTACGAGCAGTACTTC. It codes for CASSLQGTSAYEQYF.

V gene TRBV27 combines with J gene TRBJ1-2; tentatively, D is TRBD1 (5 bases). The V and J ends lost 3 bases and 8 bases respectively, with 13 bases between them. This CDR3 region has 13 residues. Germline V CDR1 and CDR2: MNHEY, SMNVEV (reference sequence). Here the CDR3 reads CASSFDSKQGYTF. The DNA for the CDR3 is TGTGCCAGCAGTTTTGACAGCAAGCAAGGCTACACCTTC.

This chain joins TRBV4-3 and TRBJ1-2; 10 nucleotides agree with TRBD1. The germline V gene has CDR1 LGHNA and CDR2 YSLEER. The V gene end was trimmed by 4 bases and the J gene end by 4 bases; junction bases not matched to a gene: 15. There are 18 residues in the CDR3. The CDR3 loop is CASSPNDNDRGRSYGYTF. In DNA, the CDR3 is TGCGCCAGCAGCCCTAACGATAACGACAGGGGGCGAAGCTATGGCTACACCTTC.

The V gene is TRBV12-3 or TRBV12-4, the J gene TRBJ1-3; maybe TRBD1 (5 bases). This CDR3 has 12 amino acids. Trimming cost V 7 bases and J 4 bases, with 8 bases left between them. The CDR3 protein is CASNRQGNTIYF. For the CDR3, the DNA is TGTGCCAGCAACCGACAGGGAAACACCATATATTTT.

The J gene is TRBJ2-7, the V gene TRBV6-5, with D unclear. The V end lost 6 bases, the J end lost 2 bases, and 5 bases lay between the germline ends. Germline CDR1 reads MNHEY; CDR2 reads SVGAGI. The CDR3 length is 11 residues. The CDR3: CASRDTYEQYF. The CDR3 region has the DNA TGTGCCAGCAGAGACACCTACGAGCAGTACTTC.

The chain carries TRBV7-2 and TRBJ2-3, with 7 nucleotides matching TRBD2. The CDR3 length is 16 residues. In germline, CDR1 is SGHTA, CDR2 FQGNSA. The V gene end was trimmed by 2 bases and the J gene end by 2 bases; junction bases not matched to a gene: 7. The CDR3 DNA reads TGTGCCAGCAGCTTAAACGGCGGGGGTAACACAGATACGCAGTATTTT. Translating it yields CASSLNGGGNTDTQYF.